Listed below are T cell receptor beta chains from one sample, sequenced in a study of T cells in Graves' hyperthyroidism and ophthalmopathy. TCRdb re-called the multiplex PCR reads with MiXCR, one entry per CDR3 protein. Of 200,000 to 300,000 distinct CDR3 sequences in the sample, roughly a quarter are singletons; the top ten hold about a third. The source material was blood. The receptors shown here come from a woman aged 40 to 49 with Graves' ophthalmopathy. The CDR3 runs from the conserved cysteine through the conserved F or W. D genes are given only for firm matches. The size entry is marked missing in some rows and otherwise reads once, few, many or a size class.

J: TRBJ1-1
D: -
V: TRBV4-1
size: many
DNA: TGCGCCAGCAGCCCTGGGGTAGTCACTGAAGCTTTCTTT
CDR3: CASSPGVVTEAFF

J: TRBJ1-5
D: TRBD1
V: TRBV7-8
size: few
DNA: TGTGCCAGCAGCCCCAAGGACAGGGGGCCGAATCAGCCCCAGCATTTT
CDR3: CASSPKDRGPNQPQHF

J: TRBJ2-7
D: -
V: TRBV30
size: many
DNA: TGTGCCGGGCACAATGGAAACGAGCAGTACTTC
CDR3: CAGHNGNEQYF

J: TRBJ2-7
D: TRBD1
V: TRBV6-1
size: -
DNA: TGTGCCAGCAGCGCCCGGACAGGGACTTTTTACGAGCAGTACTTC
CDR3: CASSARTGTFYEQYF

J: TRBJ2-7
D: TRBD1
V: TRBV6-1
size: -
DNA: TGTGCCAGCAGCGAGGGACAGGGGGCGACCTACGAGCAGTACTTC
CDR3: CASSEGQGATYEQYF

J: TRBJ1-1
D: -
V: TRBV28
size: many
DNA: TGTGCCAGCAGTCTCGGTCGGAACACTGAAGCTTTCTTT
CDR3: CASSLGRNTEAFF

J: TRBJ2-7
D: TRBD1
V: TRBV20-1
size: few
DNA: TGCAGTGCTGCCCCCGGGACAGGGTTTGGCGAGCAGTACTTC
CDR3: CSAAPGTGFGEQYF

J: TRBJ1-2
D: -
V: TRBV5-6
size: many
DNA: TGTGCCAGCAGCTTGGACAGGAAGGTTTATGGCTACACCTTC
CDR3: CASSLDRKVYGYTF

J: TRBJ2-7
D: TRBD2
V: TRBV7-2
size: many
DNA: TGTGCCAGCAGCTTAGACGCTAGCGGAACCTACGAGCAGTACTTC
CDR3: CASSLDASGTYEQYF

J: TRBJ2-7
D: TRBD1
V: TRBV27
size: many
DNA: TGTGCCAGCAGGCCCTTGGGACAGGGTAACTCCTACGAGCAGTACTTC
CDR3: CASRPLGQGNSYEQYF

J: TRBJ2-5
D: -
V: TRBV27
size: -
DNA: TGTGCCAGCAGCCGGGACAGGGCCCTAGCGGGCGAGACCCAGTACTTC
CDR3: CASSRDRALAGETQYF

J: TRBJ2-5
D: -
V: TRBV7-2
size: once
DNA: TGTGCCAGCAGCTTAGACCAGGAGGAGACCCAGTACTTC
CDR3: CASSLDQEETQYF

J: TRBJ2-5
D: TRBD1
V: TRBV24-1
size: few
DNA: TGTGCCACCAGTGATTTGGTGGACAGGGGTGGGGAGACCCAGTACTTC
CDR3: CATSDLVDRGGETQYF

J: TRBJ2-7
D: TRBD2
V: TRBV27
size: many
DNA: TGTGCCAGCAGTTTATTCGGACTAGACTCCTACGAGCAGTACTTC
CDR3: CASSLFGLDSYEQYF

J: TRBJ1-1
D: -
V: TRBV10-2
size: many
DNA: TGCGCCAGCAGTGAAGGGGCGTGGACCCTGAGTACTGAAGCTTTCTTT
CDR3: CASSEGAWTLSTEAFF

J: TRBJ1-2
D: -
V: TRBV5-1
size: few
DNA: TGCGCCAGCAGCTCGAGGGTAGCTCCGCCGGGAGGCTACACCTTC
CDR3: CASSSRVAPPGGYTF

J: TRBJ2-7
D: -
V: TRBV19
size: many
DNA: TGTGCCAGTAGTATCGACCCTTTGGGCGAGCAGTACTTC
CDR3: CASSIDPLGEQYF

J: TRBJ1-6
D: TRBD1
V: TRBV5-1
size: many
DNA: TGCGCCAGCAGCCCTCAGGGGGCGCAAAACTCACCCCTCCACTTT
CDR3: CASSPQGAQNSPLHF

J: TRBJ1-5
D: TRBD1
V: TRBV29-1
size: many
DNA: TGCAGCGTAGGGGGCCAGGGTGATCAGCCCCAGCATTTT
CDR3: CSVGGQGDQPQHF

J: TRBJ2-7
D: -
V: TRBV12-3/TRBV12-4
size: many
DNA: TGTGCCAGCAGTTTAACTAGTCTCAACGAGCAGTACTTC
CDR3: CASSLTSLNEQYF

J: TRBJ2-7
D: -
V: TRBV28
size: many
DNA: TGTGCCAGCAGTTTAAACGTTCCCTCTAACGAGCAGTACTTC
CDR3: CASSLNVPSNEQYF

J: TRBJ2-5
D: -
V: TRBV6-2/TRBV6-3
size: -
DNA: TGTGCCAGCAGTTACCCCGACACCCTGGAGACCCAGTACTTC
CDR3: CASSYPDTLETQYF

J: TRBJ1-5
D: TRBD1
V: TRBV7-9
size: many
DNA: TGTGCCAGCAGCTTAGCGGGGACAGACAATCAGCCCCAGCATTTT
CDR3: CASSLAGTDNQPQHF

J: TRBJ2-5
D: -
V: TRBV12-3/TRBV12-4
size: -
DNA: TGTGCCAGCAGTCACGAGACTAGAAATCAAGAGACCCAGTACTTC
CDR3: CASSHETRNQETQYF

J: TRBJ1-6
D: -
V: TRBV6-1
size: many
DNA: TGTGCCAGCAGTGAGTCCCTGGGAGACTCACCCCTCCACTTT
CDR3: CASSESLGDSPLHF

J: TRBJ2-7
D: -
V: TRBV15
size: many
DNA: TGTGCCACCAGCAGAGATCGGGGAATCGACGAGCAGTACTTC
CDR3: CATSRDRGIDEQYF

J: TRBJ2-7
D: -
V: TRBV2
size: many
DNA: TGTGCCAGCAGTGATTCAGACCTCGCCTACGAGCAGTACTTC
CDR3: CASSDSDLAYEQYF

J: TRBJ1-2
D: -
V: TRBV2
size: many
DNA: TGTGCCAGCAGTCTGGGGGACGACTATGGCTACACCTTC
CDR3: CASSLGDDYGYTF

J: TRBJ1-1
D: -
V: TRBV11-2
size: many
DNA: TGTGCCAGCAGCCCCGGGACGGGGATGACTGAAGCTTTCTTT
CDR3: CASSPGTGMTEAFF

J: TRBJ1-5
D: TRBD1
V: TRBV15
size: -
DNA: TGTGCCACCAGCAGAGGGTTCGGAGGGGGCGTTAATCAGCCCCAGCATTTT
CDR3: CATSRGFGGGVNQPQHF

J: TRBJ1-1
D: -
V: TRBV6-5
size: many
DNA: TGTGCCAGCTCTCCGGGCCTCAAGGGGACTGAAGCTTTCTTT
CDR3: CASSPGLKGTEAFF

J: TRBJ2-3
D: TRBD2
V: TRBV19
size: many
DNA: TGTGCCAGTAGTATTGGCGGGAGGGCTGGAGATACGCAGTATTTT
CDR3: CASSIGGRAGDTQYF

J: TRBJ2-6
D: TRBD1
V: TRBV6-1
size: many
DNA: TGTGCCAGCAGCCTGACAGGGGCGGGGGCCAACGTCCTGACTTTC
CDR3: CASSLTGAGANVLTF

J: TRBJ2-7
D: TRBD1
V: TRBV28
size: once
DNA: TGTGCCAGCAGGACAGGGTCACGCGAGCAGTACTTC
CDR3: CASRTGSREQYF

J: TRBJ2-7
D: -
V: TRBV28
size: -
DNA: TGTGCCAGCAGCGTATCAGGGGAGGTCTACGAGCAGTACTTC
CDR3: CASSVSGEVYEQYF

J: TRBJ1-1
D: -
V: TRBV3-1
size: many
DNA: TGTGCCAGCAGCCATACAGACATGAACACTGAAGCTTTCTTT
CDR3: CASSHTDMNTEAFF

J: TRBJ1-1
D: TRBD1
V: TRBV6-1
size: few
DNA: TGTGCCAGCAGATCCGGGACAGCCAACACTGAAGCTTTCTTT
CDR3: CASRSGTANTEAFF

J: TRBJ1-1
D: -
V: TRBV7-6
size: many
DNA: TGTGCCAGCAGCTTAGCTGGGGGATTGAACACTGAAGCTTTCTTT
CDR3: CASSLAGGLNTEAFF

J: TRBJ2-5
D: -
V: TRBV2
size: many
DNA: TGTGCCAGCAGTGAAGCAGAAAGGACCCAGACCCAGTACTTC
CDR3: CASSEAERTQTQYF

J: TRBJ1-2
D: -
V: TRBV6-5
size: -
DNA: TGTGCCAGCAGTTACTCGAATGGAGTCGGCTACACCTTC
CDR3: CASSYSNGVGYTF

J: TRBJ2-2
D: TRBD2
V: TRBV20-1
size: -
DNA: TGCAGTGCTAGAGATGTGATGCGGGAGGGCACCGGGGAGCTGTTTTTT
CDR3: CSARDVMREGTGELFF

J: TRBJ1-1
D: -
V: TRBV6-5
size: -
DNA: TGTGCCAGCAGTTACAAGCAGGATCGCGCGGGGAGCACTGAAGCTTTCTTT
CDR3: CASSYKQDRAGSTEAFF

J: TRBJ2-4
D: -
V: TRBV5-1
size: -
DNA: TGCGCCAGCAGCCCAGGATGCGACTTTCTAGCCAAAAACATTCAGTACTTC
CDR3: CASSPGCDFLAKNIQYF

J: TRBJ2-2
D: TRBD2
V: TRBV6-1
size: many
DNA: TGTGCCAGCAGTGAAGGGACTAGCGACACCGGGGAGCTGTTTTTT
CDR3: CASSEGTSDTGELFF

J: TRBJ1-6
D: TRBD1
V: TRBV10-3
size: many
DNA: TGTGCCATCAGCCGGGACAGGGGGCTTAATTCACCCCTCCACTTT
CDR3: CAISRDRGLNSPLHF

J: TRBJ2-5
D: -
V: TRBV28
size: many
DNA: TGTGCCAGCAGTTTAAGACCAGTCCAAGAGACCCAGTACTTC
CDR3: CASSLRPVQETQYF

J: TRBJ2-7
D: TRBD2
V: TRBV9
size: -
DNA: TGTGCCAGCAGCGTAGAAAGCGGGAGGGCCCTCTACGAGCAGTACTTC
CDR3: CASSVESGRALYEQYF

J: TRBJ1-2
D: -
V: TRBV12-3/TRBV12-4
size: many
DNA: TGTGCCAGCACCCCCTCCGGGGGGGGCGCGAGGGGCTACACCTTC
CDR3: CASTPSGGGARGYTF

J: TRBJ2-7
D: TRBD1
V: TRBV5-1
size: many
DNA: TGCGCCAGCAGCCTGACAGGGTTCCACGAGCAGTACTTC
CDR3: CASSLTGFHEQYF